The T cell receptor (beta chain) described here comes from a study of OX40 agonist ivuxolimab in advanced cancers. Profiled with immunoSEQ multiplex PCR; TCRdb holds only in-frame clones, not every one. This table holds about 50,000 clones, 70% to 80% found once. The CDR3 length is 17 residues. Germline assignment: CDR1 SGHAT and CDR2 FQNNGV. The V end was cut by 0 bases, the J end by 2 bases, with 14 bases between. Patients with a history of autoimmune disease or on systemic immunosuppression were excluded. Remarks on this clone: The target antigen is unknown.

Overall study findings and caveats: CD4+ and CD8+ blood T cells expanded clonally by week 6 at 0.1 to 3.0 mg/kg. The 0.1-3.0 mg/kg partial responders had among the lowest clonal expansion. CD8+ T cells were the subset that, on average, had more expanded clones than CD4+.

The chain combines TRBV11-2 with TRBJ2-1; TRBD2 might be the D (5 bases). This TCR came from an adult with an advanced solid tumor such as melanoma, head and neck, liver or kidney cancer. Here the sequenced sample was CD4+ or CD8+ T cells sorted from blood, taken in a trial of the OX40 agonist ivuxolimab. CDR3: CASSLDRMGSTYNEQFF. Written as DNA, the CDR3 is TGTGCCAGCAGCTTAGATCGAATGGGGAGTACCTACAATGAGCAGTTCTTC.